This TCR beta chain came from a study of cytomegalovirus exposure and HLA in healthy donors. PCR primers comprised 60 Vbeta and 13 Jbeta primers. Using immunoSEQ multiplex PCR, the repertoire was profiled, and TCRdb retains in-frame clones only, with some absent. This repertoire shows roughly 130,000 clones, approximately 67% found once; its top ten account for more than 1.5%. This clone showed up just a few times. Within the sample, other DNA sequences also encode this same CDR3. CDR3 length equals 11 residues. V dropped 7 bases and J dropped 4; count of bases not matched to a gene: 2. Germline lookup yields CDR1 SGDLS and CDR2 YYNGEE.

Sequenced input: PBMCs. The chain combines TRBV9 with TRBJ2-7, with TRBD2 matching over 7 bases. The TCR sequence derives from a man younger than 30 in good health and CMV-seronegative. CDR3 protein: CASGRGYEQYF. Written as DNA, the CDR3 is TGTGCCAGCGGGAGGGGATACGAGCAGTACTTC.